Reported below is one T cell receptor (beta chain). Antigen: not known. The source of the sample is a study of T cell responses to AZD1222 COVID-19 vaccine. Findings of the study overall: Samples come after the peak T cell response, not at day 14. Baseline serology detected seropositivity in only six AZD1222 recipients. Variant regions that are unmutated are reportedly the target of nearly half of spike-specific TCRs.

Germline V CDR1 and CDR2: KGHSH, LQKENI. The trim removed 0 bases at V and 3 bases at J, leaving 2 bases unmatched. CDR3 length: 15 residues. Profiled with immunoSEQ multiplex PCR; TCRdb holds only in-frame clones, not every one. The sample lists 70,000 to 90,000 clones; about nine tenths were seen once. The chain carries TRBV18 and TRBJ2-3; 8 bases are shared with TRBD2. The material sequenced was peripheral blood, taken on day 0 of AZD1222 vaccination. The clonotype was recovered from an adult in good health. Here the CDR3 DNA reads TGTGCCAGCTCACCACCTAGCGGGGTGACAGATACGCAGTATTTT. This codes for CASSPPSGVTDTQYF.